This is a list of T cell receptor beta chains from one sample in a study of T-cell reconstitution after alpha-beta-depleted transplantation in children. TCRdb analysed the PCR reads with MiXCR anew, one entry per CDR3 protein. The sample has hundreds of thousands of distinct CDR3 sequences; 10% to 15% are singletons. The material was PBMCs, obtained before TCRalphabeta/CD19-depleted stem cell transplant. These receptor sequences come from a girl aged 2 to 10 with congenital amegakaryocytic thrombocytopenia, due to receive a stem cell transplant. Each CDR3 is given with its conserved first and last residue.

V gene	CDR3 protein
TRBV12-3/TRBV12-4	CASSLGLVDTDTQYF
TRBV18	CASSPGSSVGYEQYF
TRBV12-3/TRBV12-4	CASSFSSGSFTGELFF
TRBV6-2/TRBV6-3	CASSYFGPNYGYTF
TRBV29-1	CSVARDRANTEAFF
TRBV5-1	CASSEKREGLGVETQYF
TRBV3-1	CASSPGRRVTYEQYF
TRBV20-1	CSVPGSSYEQYF
TRBV21-1	CASSRANEKLFF
TRBV29-1	CSDSWGLTSGSRRTQETQYF
TRBV7-9	CASSRKGEAFF
TRBV20-1	CSARGPGPQGQFF
TRBV7-8	CASSSPTVDYGYTF
TRBV20-1	CSATPPGGRGESYQETQYF
TRBV9	CASSARTGKEYTIYF
TRBV13	CASQSSGDSYEQYF
TRBV20-1	CSAGGDQGGNTDTQYF
TRBV5-1	CASSVRDREPNEQFF
TRBV30	CAWSVQAGGYEQYF
TRBV5-1	CASSLESAPEQYF
TRBV3-1	CASSAGTSASFGEQYF
TRBV5-5	CASRAHTGGGTEAFF
TRBV4-1	CASSQDVTSDSYNEQFF
TRBV5-1	CASALGAFTYNEQFF
TRBV5-1	CASSLEGARAEAFF
TRBV28	CASSPAGLPYEQYF
TRBV29-1	CSVDWGGAQQYF
TRBV20-1	CSARTSGVYEQYF
TRBV4-1	CASSQILRTSGFYEQYF
TRBV9	CASSTGLAGKSANTGELFF
TRBV6-5	CASSFSLGGANYGYTF
TRBV5-1	CASSTGYHFDGYTF
TRBV20-1	CSAPGQGPEAFF
TRBV5-1	CASSLVDRAETQYF